This is a list of T cell receptor beta chains from one sample in a study of T cells in localized non-small cell lung cancer. Repertoires were generated with immunoSEQ multiplex PCR, while TCRdb's copy carries only in-frame clones and drops some. The sample yields approximately 81,000 clones, 85% to 90% seen once. Sequenced material: peripheral blood, taken before any cancer treatment. These receptor sequences come from a woman aged 40-70 years with stage I squamous cell lung carcinoma. Both conserved end residues are part of each CDR3. The D gene is left open where the match is weak. Size is stated for part of the rows, as once, few or many counts, or as a class when the clone is expanded.

abundance	j_gene	v_gene	d_gene	CDR3nt	CDR3aa
.	TRBJ1-1	TRBV10-3	TRBD1	TGTGCCACCCTGGACAGGGAGGGGTACACTGAAGCTTTCTTT	CATLDREGYTEAFF
.	TRBJ1-1	TRBV6-5	.	TGTGCCAGCAGCAGCACAGGGAACACTGAAGCTTTCTTT	CASSSTGNTEAFF
.	TRBJ1-3	TRBV19	.	TGTGCCAGTGGGCTCTCTGGAAACACCATATATTTT	CASGLSGNTIYF
.	TRBJ2-1	TRBV9	.	TGTGCCAGCAGCGAGACCCTAACGGGGGAATACAATGAGCAGTTCTTC	CASSETLTGEYNEQFF
once	TRBJ2-3	TRBV5-1	.	TGCGCCAGCAGCCTCTGGCGCACCTCAGATACGCAGTATTTT	CASSLWRTSDTQYF
.	TRBJ2-7	TRBV7-2	.	TGTGCCAGCAGCTTATGGGAGGGGGCTTACGAGCAGTACTTC	CASSLWEGAYEQYF
.	TRBJ1-5	TRBV15	.	TGTGCCACCAGCAGTCACGACAGGTCGAATCAGCCCCAGCATTTT	CATSSHDRSNQPQHF
.	TRBJ2-3	TRBV5-8	.	TGTGCCAGCAGCTACACACGCACCCACGGCACAGATACGCAGTATTTT	CASSYTRTHGTDTQYF
.	TRBJ1-1	TRBV7-2	.	TGTGCCAGCAGCTTTACTATCAGGGCCATCACTGAAGCTTTCTTT	CASSFTIRAITEAFF
.	TRBJ2-2	TRBV5-4	.	TGTGCCAGCAGCTCAGTGACCGGGACATCGAACACCGGGGAGCTGTTTTTT	CASSSVTGTSNTGELFF
.	TRBJ2-3	TRBV5-1	.	TGCGCCAGCAGCTTGGCCCGTGTTACAGATACGCAGTATTTT	CASSLARVTDTQYF
.	TRBJ2-5	TRBV11-2	TRBD2	TGTGCCAGCAGCCGCCTTGGCGGGGGGGCGTTTGAGACCCAGTACTTC	CASSRLGGGAFETQYF
.	TRBJ1-3	TRBV13	.	TGTGCCAGCAGCTTAGGCGGGACAACGGGAAACACCATATATTTT	CASSLGGTTGNTIYF
.	TRBJ1-1	TRBV7-9	.	TGTGCCAGCAGGAAATCGCGACAGACCAACACTGAAGCTTTCTTT	CASRKSRQTNTEAFF
few	TRBJ2-5	TRBV7-6	TRBD1	TGTGCCAGCAGCCCCGGCTCGGACAGGGGGTTACAGACCCAGTACTTC	CASSPGSDRGLQTQYF
.	TRBJ1-2	TRBV30	.	TGTGCCTGGAGTAGCAAGAATCCCTATGGCTACACCTTC	CAWSSKNPYGYTF
.	TRBJ2-1	TRBV5-4	TRBD1	TGTGCCAGCAGCCGGGACAGGGGTTCGGATGAGCAGTTCTTC	CASSRDRGSDEQFF
.	TRBJ2-3	TRBV5-6	.	TGTGCCAGCAGCTTGGGCTCAGGGGGGAGCACAGATACGCAGTATTTT	CASSLGSGGSTDTQYF
.	TRBJ2-1	TRBV19	.	TGTGCCAGTAGTCGGGGGCAAAGAGAGCAGTTCTTC	CASSRGQREQFF
.	TRBJ1-6	TRBV2	.	TGTGCCAGCAGTAAGGGGAATTCACCCCTCCACTTT	CASSKGNSPLHF
.	TRBJ2-4	TRBV6-5	.	TGTGCCAGCAGTTACTCGACAGGTCCAAGAAACATTCAGTACTTC	CASSYSTGPRNIQYF
.	TRBJ1-2	TRBV18	.	TGTGCCAGCTCACCAGGTCGTTGGGCGCAGGGCTATGGCTACACCTTC	CASSPGRWAQGYGYTF
.	TRBJ1-3	TRBV7-7	.	TGTGCTAGCAGCCGGACAGCCGGAAACACCATATATTTT	CASSRTAGNTIYF
.	TRBJ2-7	TRBV9	.	TGTGCCAGCAGCGTAGGGTCAGCGGGCTCCTACGAGCAGTACTTC	CASSVGSAGSYEQYF
.	TRBJ2-5	TRBV29-1	.	TGCAGCATCGAAGGTAGACAAGAGACCCAGTACTTC	CSIEGRQETQYF
.	TRBJ1-1	TRBV7-3	.	TGTGCCAGCAGTTGGGACCGGGAGAAAGAAGCTTTCTTT	CASSWDREKEAFF
.	TRBJ1-2	TRBV19	TRBD1	TGTGCCAGTAGTATACAGGGGGCCTACTATGGCTACACCTTC	CASSIQGAYYGYTF